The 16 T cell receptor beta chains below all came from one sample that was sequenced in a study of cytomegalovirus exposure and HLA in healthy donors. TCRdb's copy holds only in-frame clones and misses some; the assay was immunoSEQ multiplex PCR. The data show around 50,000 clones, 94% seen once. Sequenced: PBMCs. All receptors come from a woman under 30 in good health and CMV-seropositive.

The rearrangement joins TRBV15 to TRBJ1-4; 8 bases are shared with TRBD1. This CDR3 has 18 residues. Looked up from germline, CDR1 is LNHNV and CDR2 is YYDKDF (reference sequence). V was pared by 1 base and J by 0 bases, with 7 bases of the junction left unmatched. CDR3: CATSRGGQGLPTNEKLFF. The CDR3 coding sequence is TGTGCCACCAGCAGAGGCGGACAGGGACTTCCAACTAATGAAAAACTGTTTTTT.

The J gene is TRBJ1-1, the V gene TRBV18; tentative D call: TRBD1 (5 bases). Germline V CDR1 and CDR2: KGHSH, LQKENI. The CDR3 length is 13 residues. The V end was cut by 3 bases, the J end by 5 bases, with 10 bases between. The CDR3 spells CASSPDSSTEAFF. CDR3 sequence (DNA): TGTGCCAGCTCACCCGACAGCAGTACTGAAGCTTTCTTT.

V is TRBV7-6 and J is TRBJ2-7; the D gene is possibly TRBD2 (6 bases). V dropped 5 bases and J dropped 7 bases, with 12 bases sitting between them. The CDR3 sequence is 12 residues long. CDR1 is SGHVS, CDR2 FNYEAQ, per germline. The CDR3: CASSQGGNEQYF. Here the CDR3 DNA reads TGTGCCAGCAGCCAAGGAGGGAATGAGCAGTACTTC.

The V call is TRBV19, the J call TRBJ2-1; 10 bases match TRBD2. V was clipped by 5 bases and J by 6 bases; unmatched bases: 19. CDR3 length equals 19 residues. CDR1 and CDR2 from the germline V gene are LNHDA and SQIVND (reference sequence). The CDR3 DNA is TGTGCCAGTAGTCCCAACCGGGGCCCGCTAGCGGGAGATCGCAATGAGCAGTTCTTC. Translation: CASSPNRGPLAGDRNEQFF.

The CDR3 nucleotides are TGTGCCAGCAGTGACAGGGGGACTAGCGGGAACGATCCGCAGTATTTT. This gives the protein CASSDRGTSGNDPQYF. This chain links TRBV6-4 with TRBJ2-3, with 13 bases that match TRBD2. Germline CDR1 reads MRHNA; CDR2 reads SNTAGT. V dropped 2 bases and J dropped 10; count of bases not matched to a gene: 9. This CDR3 is built from 16 residues.

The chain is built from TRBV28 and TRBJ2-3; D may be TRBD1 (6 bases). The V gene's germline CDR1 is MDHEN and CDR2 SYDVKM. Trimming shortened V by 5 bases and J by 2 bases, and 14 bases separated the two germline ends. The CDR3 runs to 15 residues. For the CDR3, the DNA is TGTGCCAGCAGTGCCCAGGGGATAGTCACAGATACGCAGTATTTT. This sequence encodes CASSAQGIVTDTQYF.

The CDR3 sequence: CASSLEFASGSNEQYF. CDR3 sequence (DNA): TGTGCCAGCAGCTTAGAGTTTGCTAGCGGGAGCAACGAGCAGTACTTC. This chain connects TRBV11-2 to TRBJ2-7; 10 nucleotides match TRBD2. With 0 bases clipped from V and 5 bases from J, the junction kept 7 bases outside the gene matches. CDR1 and CDR2 (germline): SGHAT, FQNNGV. The CDR3 totals 16 residues.

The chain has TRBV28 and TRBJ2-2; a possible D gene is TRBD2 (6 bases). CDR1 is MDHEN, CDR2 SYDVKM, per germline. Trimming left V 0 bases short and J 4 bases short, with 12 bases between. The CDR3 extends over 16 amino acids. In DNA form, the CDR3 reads TGTGCCAGCAGTTTATGGGAGGGAGGTAGCACCGGGGAGCTGTTTTTT. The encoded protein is CASSLWEGGSTGELFF.

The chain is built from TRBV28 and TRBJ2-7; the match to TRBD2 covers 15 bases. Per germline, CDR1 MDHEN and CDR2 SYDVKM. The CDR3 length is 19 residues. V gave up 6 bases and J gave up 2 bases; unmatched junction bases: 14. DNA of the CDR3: TGTGCCAGCAGAGGGCCGGGACTAGCGGGAGGAGGCCGAGCCTACGAGCAGTACTTC. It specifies CASRGPGLAGGGRAYEQYF.

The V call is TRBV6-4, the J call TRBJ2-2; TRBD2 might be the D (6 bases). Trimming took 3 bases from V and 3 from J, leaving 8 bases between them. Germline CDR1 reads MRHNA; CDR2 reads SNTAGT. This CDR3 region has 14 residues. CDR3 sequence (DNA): TGTGCCAGCAGTGATACGGGAGACACCGGGGAGCTGTTTTTT. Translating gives CASSDTGDTGELFF.

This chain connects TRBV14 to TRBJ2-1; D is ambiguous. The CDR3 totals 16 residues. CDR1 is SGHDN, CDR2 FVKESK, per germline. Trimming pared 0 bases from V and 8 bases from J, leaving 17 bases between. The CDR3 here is CASSQDSRPIIYEQFF. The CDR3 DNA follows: TGTGCCAGCAGCCAAGATTCTAGACCGATCATCTATGAGCAGTTCTTC. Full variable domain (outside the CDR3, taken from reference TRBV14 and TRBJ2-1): EAGVTQFPSHSVIEKGQTVTLRCDPISGHDNLYWYRRVMGKEIKFLLHFVKESKQDESGMPNNRFLAERTGGTYSTLKVQPAELEDSGVYFCASSQDSRPIIYEQFFGPGTRLTVL.

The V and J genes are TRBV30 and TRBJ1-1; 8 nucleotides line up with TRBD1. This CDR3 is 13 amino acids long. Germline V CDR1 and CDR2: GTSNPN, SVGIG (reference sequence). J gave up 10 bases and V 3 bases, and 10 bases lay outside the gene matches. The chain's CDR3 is CAWSSSTQGAAFF. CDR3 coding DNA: TGTGCCTGGAGCTCCTCCACGCAGGGGGCAGCTTTCTTT. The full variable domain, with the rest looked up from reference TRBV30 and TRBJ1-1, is SQTIHQWPATLVQPVGSPLSLECTVEGTSNPNLYWYRQAAGRGLQLLFYSVGIGQISSEVPQNLSASRPQDRQFILSSKKLLLSDSGFYLCAWSSSTQGAAFFGQGTRLTVV.

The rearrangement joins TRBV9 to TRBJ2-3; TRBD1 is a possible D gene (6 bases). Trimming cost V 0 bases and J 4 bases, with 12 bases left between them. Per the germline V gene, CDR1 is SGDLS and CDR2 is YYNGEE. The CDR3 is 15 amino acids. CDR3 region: CASSVGRGSADTQYF. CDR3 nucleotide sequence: TGTGCCAGCAGCGTAGGAAGGGGGTCGGCAGATACGCAGTATTTT.

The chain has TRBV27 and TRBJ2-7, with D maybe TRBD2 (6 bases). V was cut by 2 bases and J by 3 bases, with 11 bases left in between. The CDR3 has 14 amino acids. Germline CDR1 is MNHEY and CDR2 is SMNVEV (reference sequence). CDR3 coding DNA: TGTGCCAGCAGTTTACCCGGGACTCTCTACGAGCAGTACTTC. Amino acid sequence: CASSLPGTLYEQYF.

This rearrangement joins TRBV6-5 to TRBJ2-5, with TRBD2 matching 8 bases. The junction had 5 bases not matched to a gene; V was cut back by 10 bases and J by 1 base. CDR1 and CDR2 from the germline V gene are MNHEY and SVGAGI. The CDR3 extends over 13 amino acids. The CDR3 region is CATSGSVQETQYF. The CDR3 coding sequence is TGTGCCACGAGCGGGAGTGTCCAAGAGACCCAGTACTTC.

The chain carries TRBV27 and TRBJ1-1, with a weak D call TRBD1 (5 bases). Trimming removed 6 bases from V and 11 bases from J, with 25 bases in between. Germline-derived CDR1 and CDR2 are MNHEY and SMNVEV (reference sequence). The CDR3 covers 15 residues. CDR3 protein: CASSNTPEGRGNAFF. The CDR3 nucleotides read TGTGCCAGCAGCAACACGCCGGAGGGTAGGGGAAACGCTTTCTTT.